This T cell receptor beta chain was recovered during a study of human T cells and chemical hapten exposure. Study at large: The patch tests put 0.01% DPC on the skin of the upper back and were read 6 days later. Study conclusions and caveats: DPC sensitization left the count of TCRs above 1 in 1000 unchanged. Counts of TCRs expanded at PT1 correlated positively with patch test score.

Time point noted: patch test 3, about 24 weeks after DPC sensitization. Treatment defined: therapeutic diphenylcyclopropenone sensitization with weekly scalp DPC. About this clonotype itself: Antigen unknown.

For the library, individual cDNA molecules each received unique molecular identifiers. In TCRdb, the RACE reads were re-called with MiXCR into one record per CDR3 protein. The table includes 180,000 or so distinct CDR3 sequences, under 30% detected once. Trimming pared 2 bases from V and 0 bases from J, leaving 11 bases between. Germline V gives CDR1 MNHEY, CDR2 SVGAGI. This CDR3 is 16 amino acids long. The sample was whole blood, taken in connection with sensitization to the hapten diphenylcyclopropenone (DPC). The rearrangement links TRBV6-5 to TRBJ2-4; no definite D call. This TCR came from a woman aged 40 to 49 with alopecia areata. Some clones in this sample may be carry-over from other donors' samples. For the CDR3, the DNA is TGTGCCAGCAGTTACAGGACGACTCAAGCCAAAAACATTCAGTACTTC. Translating gives CASSYRTTQAKNIQYF.